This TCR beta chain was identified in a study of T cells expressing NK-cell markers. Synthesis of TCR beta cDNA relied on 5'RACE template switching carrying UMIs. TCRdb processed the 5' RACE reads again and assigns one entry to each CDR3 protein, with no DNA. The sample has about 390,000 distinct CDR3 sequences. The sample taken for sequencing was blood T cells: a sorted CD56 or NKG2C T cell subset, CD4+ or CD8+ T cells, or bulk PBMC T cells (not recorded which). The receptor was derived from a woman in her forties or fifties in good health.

The CDR3: CSVAGREGWDTQYF. This chain links TRBV29-1 with TRBJ2-3; as DNA is missing, the TRBD2 call by TCRdb cannot be tested. CDR3 length: 14 amino acids. Germline-derived CDR1 and CDR2 are SQVTM and ANQGSEA.